One sample yielded the 26 T cell receptor beta chains listed below, sequenced in a study of blood T cell repertoires in COVID-19. Assay used: immunoSEQ multiplex PCR; TCRdb lists only in-frame clones, some missing. The table includes some 300,000 clones, around 91% detected once. The sequenced sample was peripheral blood. Every receptor here comes from a woman between 40 and 55 years old with COVID-19, enrolled during active disease.

J is TRBJ2-7 and V is TRBV7-2, with TRBD1 matching 8 bases. This CDR3 region has 15 residues. The junction had 10 bases not matched to a gene; V was cut back by 6 bases and J by 3 bases. CDR1 SGHTA and CDR2 FQGNSA come from the germline V gene. CDR3 amino acids: CASSLSSGTGYEQYF. CDR3 nucleotide sequence: TGTGCCAGCAGTCTTTCTTCCGGGACAGGCTACGAGCAGTACTTC. The complete variable domain, with remaining parts taken from reference TRBV7-2 and TRBJ2-7, reads GAGVSQSPSNKVTEKGKDVELRCDPISGHTALYWYRQSLGQGLEFLIYFQGNSAPDKSGLPSDRFSAERTGGSVSTLTIQRTQQEDSAVYLCASSLSSGTGYEQYFGPGTRLTVT.

This rearrangement joins TRBV12-3 or TRBV12-4 to TRBJ1-1; D possibly corresponds to TRBD1 (6 bases). Trimming removed 2 bases at V and 3 bases at J, with 7 bases between. The CDR3 runs 13 residues. In nucleotides, the CDR3 is TGTGCCAGCAGTTTATACAGGGACACTGAAGCTTTCTTT. Translating it yields CASSLYRDTEAFF.

CDR3 bases: TGTGCCAGCAGTTTATTTAGCGGCGCCTACAATGAGCAGTTCTTC. Protein: CASSLFSGAYNEQFF. This chain links TRBV28 with TRBJ2-1, with a tentative D call TRBD2 (6 bases). Germline-derived CDR1 and CDR2 are MDHEN and SYDVKM. The ends were cut back, 1 base at V and 2 bases at J, with 9 bases in the middle. The CDR3 consists of 15 residues.

The V call is TRBV9, the J call TRBJ2-3, with TRBD2 matching 8 bases. Germline CDR1 SGDLS, CDR2 YYNGEE. The CDR3 is made up of 17 amino acids. The trim removed 0 bases at V and 1 base at J, leaving 7 bases unmatched. CDR3 loop: CASSVGGGGQGTDTQYF. The CDR3 nucleotides are TGTGCCAGCAGCGTAGGAGGCGGGGGGCAGGGCACAGATACGCAGTATTTT.

The genes are TRBV7-9 and TRBJ1-3; 8 bases map to TRBD1. V trimming: 4 bases; J trimming: 1 base; junction bases outside the gene matches: 6. CDR1 is SEHNR, CDR2 FQNEAQ, per germline (reference sequence). This CDR3 is 16 amino acids long. CDR3 protein: CASSSQGGLSGNTIYF. The CDR3 nucleotides are TGTGCCAGCAGCTCACAGGGGGGATTATCTGGAAACACCATATATTTT.

This clone turned up a few times. The rearrangement links TRBV7-2 to TRBJ1-5; D possibly corresponds to TRBD1 (5 bases). The germline V gene has CDR1 SGHTA and CDR2 FQGNSA. The CDR3 length is 13 residues. Between the trimmed V and J ends, which lost 5 bases and 5 bases, there was a span of 10 bases. CDR3: CASSRDRDQPQHF. For the CDR3, the DNA is TGTGCCAGCAGCCGAGACAGAGATCAGCCCCAGCATTTT.

This chain's CDR3 is CASSHRGENSPLHF. Written as DNA, the CDR3 is TGTGCCAGCAGCCACAGGGGCGAGAATTCACCCCTCCACTTT. This chain uses TRBV5-4 with TRBJ1-6, with 7 bases matching TRBD1. Losses at the gene ends were 4 bases for V and 7 bases for J; bases not matched to a gene: 5. CDR1 is SGHNT, CDR2 YYREEE, per germline (reference sequence). The CDR3 length is 14 residues. The entire variable domain, with the rest obtained from reference TRBV5-4 and TRBJ1-6, is as follows: ETGVTQSPTHLIKTRGQQVTLRCSSQSGHNTVSWYQQALGQGPQFIFQYYREEENGRGNFPPRFSGLQFPNYSSELNVNALELDDSALYLCASSHRGENSPLHFGNGTRLTVT.

This clone was observed once. The rearrangement joins TRBV7-8 to TRBJ1-3; no definite D call. The V gene's germline CDR1 is SGHVS and CDR2 FQNEAQ. The CDR3 covers 16 residues. V gave up 0 bases and J gave up 0 bases, with 9 bases separating them. The CDR3 protein is CASSLARQFSGNTIYF. CDR3 DNA: TGTGCCAGCAGCTTAGCGCGGCAGTTCTCTGGAAACACCATATATTTT.

The chain combines TRBV6-2 or TRBV6-3 with TRBJ2-3; the match to TRBD2 covers 10 bases. The CDR3 sequence is 16 residues long. The V gene's germline CDR1 is MNHEY and CDR2 SVGEGT. J was trimmed by 2 bases and V by 2 bases; bases with no gene match: 4. The CDR3 loop reads CASSYGTSGDTDTQYF. The CDR3 region has the DNA TGTGCCAGCAGTTACGGTACTAGCGGGGACACAGATACGCAGTATTTT.

In DNA form, the CDR3 reads TGTGCCACCCGCGTTTCAGGCGCGGGGTACGAGCAGTACTTC. It specifies CATRVSGAGYEQYF. V usage is TRBV6-5 and J usage is TRBJ2-7; a weak D match, TRBD2 (6 bases). The germline gives CDR1 MNHEY, CDR2 SVGAGI. This CDR3 comprises 14 residues. V was clipped by 10 bases and J by 4 bases, with 20 bases between them.

With regard to this clone: At one end, the junction sequence differs from germline, possibly due to a read error. CDR3 in DNA: TGTGCCAGCAGTGACAGCACTCAGCCCCAGCATTTT. This translates into CASSDSTQPQHF. This chain connects TRBV6-2 or TRBV6-3 to TRBJ1-5; tentatively, D is TRBD1 (5 bases). CDR3 length: 12 residues. CDR1 is MNHEY, CDR2 SVGEGT, per germline.

This sequence joins TRBV6-5 and TRBJ1-2; D gene unclear. Trimming took 6 bases from V and 4 from J, leaving 18 bases between them. The CDR3 spans 15 residues. Germline CDR1 reads MNHEY; CDR2 reads SVGAGI. This CDR3 reads CASSKTPPSPYGYTF. The DNA for the CDR3 is TGTGCCAGCAGCAAAACACCTCCGTCCCCCTATGGCTACACCTTC.

J is TRBJ2-1 and V is TRBV7-9; a possible D gene is TRBD1 (6 bases). The CDR3 totals 15 residues. Trimming left V 4 bases short and J 3 bases short, with 13 bases between. CDR1 and CDR2 from the germline V gene are SEHNR and FQNEAQ (reference sequence). The CDR3 region has the DNA TGTGCCAGCAGCTCAACAGGGTCCTTCTACAATGAGCAGTTCTTC. It encodes CASSSTGSFYNEQFF.

V and J are TRBV5-4 and TRBJ1-5; the D gene is possibly TRBD1 (6 bases). V dropped 4 bases and J dropped 2 bases, with 13 bases sitting between them. The V gene's germline CDR1 is SGHNT and CDR2 YYREEE (reference sequence). There are 15 residues in the CDR3. CDR3 region: CASSPDNRGNQPQHF. CDR3 in DNA: TGTGCCAGCAGCCCAGATAACAGGGGCAATCAGCCCCAGCATTTT.

The chain links TRBV4-1 to TRBJ2-3; a possible D gene is TRBD2 (6 bases). This CDR3 has 17 amino acids. Germline CDR1 is MGHRA and CDR2 is YSYEKL. V was shortened by 5 bases and J by 4 bases, with 22 bases between the two germline ends. The CDR3 loop is CASSSILVVSGADTQYF. CDR3 DNA: TGCGCCAGCAGCTCGATCCTGGTAGTTAGCGGTGCAGATACGCAGTATTTT.

The rearrangement links TRBV6-2 or TRBV6-3 to TRBJ1-1; 8 bases map to TRBD1. The CDR3 runs to 17 residues. Germline-derived CDR1 and CDR2 are MNHEY and SVGEGT. V dropped 2 bases and J dropped 3; count of bases not matched to a gene: 11. CDR3 protein: CASSYGRGRLRDTEAFF. CDR3 bases: TGTGCCAGCAGTTACGGCAGGGGGCGTCTAAGGGACACTGAAGCTTTCTTT.

V and J are TRBV5-1 and TRBJ2-1, with 7 bases fitting TRBD2. With V trimmed by 2 bases and J by 5 bases, 7 bases remained unmatched. The CDR3 is made up of 15 amino acids. CDR1 is SGHRS and CDR2 is YFSETQ in the germline V gene. This chain's CDR3 is CASSFETSWNNEQFF. CDR3 in DNA: TGCGCCAGCAGCTTCGAGACTAGCTGGAACAATGAGCAGTTCTTC.

This clone was observed a handful of times. The V call is TRBV5-1, the J call TRBJ1-1, with TRBD1 matching over 7 bases. Germline lookup yields CDR1 SGHRS and CDR2 YFSETQ. The CDR3 spans 16 residues. With V trimmed by 0 bases and J by 0 bases, 5 bases remained unmatched. Written as DNA, the CDR3 is TGCGCCAGCAGCTTGGCTCCTACAGGGGTGAACACTGAAGCTTTCTTT. Its translation is CASSLAPTGVNTEAFF.

This rearrangement joins TRBV4-1 to TRBJ1-6, with TRBD1 matching over 7 bases. CDR3 length: 17 residues. V trimming: 4 bases; J trimming: 6 bases; junction bases outside the gene matches: 12. CDR1 and CDR2 from the germline V gene are MGHRA and YSYEKL. CDR3 sequence reads: CASSLRQGGRSNSPLHF. The CDR3 DNA is TGCGCCAGCAGCCTCCGACAGGGTGGTAGGAGTAATTCACCCCTCCACTTT.

This clone was found once. The J gene is TRBJ1-1, the V gene TRBV30; D ambiguous. Germline assignment: CDR1 GTSNPN and CDR2 SVGIG (reference sequence). The ends were cut back, 0 bases at V and 1 base at J, with 9 bases in the middle. CDR3 length: 14 amino acids. CDR3 nucleotide sequence: TGTGCCTGGAGTGTAGGGAGGCAGAACACTGAAGCTTTCTTT. Translation gives CAWSVGRQNTEAFF.

This chain connects TRBV4-2 to TRBJ1-6; tentatively, D is TRBD1 (6 bases). Deletions cut 0 bases from V and 8 bases from J, with 17 bases between. The CDR3 is 17 residues long. Germline lookup yields CDR1 LGHNA and CDR2 YNFKEQ. CDR3 in amino acids: CASSQDAQGAKDSPLHF. The CDR3 DNA follows: TGTGCCAGCAGCCAAGACGCACAGGGCGCTAAGGATTCACCCCTCCACTTT.

The rearrangement joins TRBV29-1 to TRBJ2-7, with 11 bases that match TRBD2. The V gene's germline CDR1 is SQVTM and CDR2 ANQGSEA. The V gene end was trimmed by 7 bases and the J gene end by 3 bases; junction bases not matched to a gene: 20. The length of the CDR3 is 18 residues. The CDR3 loop is CSAGTGTSGSFYFYEQYF. The CDR3 DNA sequence: TGCAGCGCCGGTACCGGGACTAGCGGTTCTTTTTATTTCTACGAGCAGTACTTC.

The genes are TRBV6-2 or TRBV6-3 and TRBJ1-6; maybe TRBD1 (5 bases). This CDR3 is 15 amino acids long. The germline gives CDR1 MNHEY, CDR2 SVGEGT. V lost 5 bases, J lost 4 bases, and 12 bases lay in between. The CDR3 loop is CASSLDTFYNSPLHF. For the CDR3, the DNA is TGTGCCAGCAGTCTGGACACCTTTTATAATTCACCCCTCCACTTT.

The rearrangement uses TRBV9 and TRBJ2-3; D is perhaps TRBD1 (6 bases). V gave up 3 bases and J gave up 2 bases, with 13 bases separating them. Germline V gives CDR1 SGDLS, CDR2 YYNGEE. This CDR3 contains 15 residues. CDR3 protein: CASSEQGYSTDTQYF. CDR3 bases: TGTGCCAGCAGCGAACAGGGTTATTCCACAGATACGCAGTATTTT.

CDR3 DNA sequence: TGTGCCAGCAGAATTAAACAAGCTAACTATGGCTACACCTTC. It yields the protein CASRIKQANYGYTF. This sequence joins TRBV7-2 and TRBJ1-2; D call uncertain. V lost 6 bases and J lost 0, with 11 bases in between. The CDR3 has 14 amino acids. Germline CDR1 reads SGHTA; CDR2 reads FQGNSA.

V is TRBV6-2 or TRBV6-3 and J is TRBJ2-1; D possibly corresponds to TRBD1 (7 bases). CDR3 length: 14 residues. Germline CDR1 reads MNHEY; CDR2 reads SVGEGT. V was trimmed by 5 bases and J by 3 bases, leaving 11 bases between them. This CDR3 reads CASSRQGGYNEQFF. CDR3 bases: TGTGCCAGCAGTCGACAGGGAGGCTACAATGAGCAGTTCTTC.